These 4 T cell receptor beta chains originate from one sample sequenced in a study of PD-1 and CTLA-4 blockade in melanoma. Data came from immunoSEQ multiplex PCR; TCRdb stores just in-frame clones and leaves some out. The repertoire includes approximately 33,000 clones, approximately 90% of them detected once, and approximately 8.6% sits in the top ten. The sample consisted of CD8+ T cells from peripheral blood, taken from a patient given anti-PD-1 treatment. These receptor sequences come from a human donor with melanoma.

The J gene is TRBJ1-6, the V gene TRBV27; possible D gene TRBD1, 5 bases. The V gene lost 6 bases and the J gene lost 3 bases, with 15 bases spanning the gap. Per the germline V gene, CDR1 is MNHEY and CDR2 is SMNVEV (reference sequence). The CDR3 consists of 16 residues. The CDR3 reads CASSSLRDLYNSPLHF. The CDR3 DNA sequence: TGTGCCAGCAGCTCTCTCAGGGACCTCTATAATTCACCCCTCCACTTT.

This clone was seen only a few times. This chain uses TRBV9 with TRBJ1-1; possibly TRBD1 for D (5 bases). The germline gives CDR1 SGDLS, CDR2 YYNGEE. V lost 3 bases to trimming and J lost 5 bases, with 17 bases between them. This CDR3 contains 15 residues. The CDR3 spells CASSDGTEGLTEAFF. The DNA for the CDR3 is TGTGCCAGCAGCGATGGGACTGAAGGGCTTACTGAAGCTTTCTTT.

This clone appeared a few times. The chain links TRBV5-6 to TRBJ1-5, with D unresolved. Between the trimmed V and J ends, which lost 0 bases and 0 bases, there was a span of 10 bases. The V gene's germline CDR1 is SGHDT and CDR2 YYEEEE. The CDR3 is made up of 16 amino acids. The CDR3 sequence is CASSLASEHSNQPQHF. The CDR3 DNA reads TGTGCCAGCAGCTTGGCCAGTGAGCATAGCAATCAGCCCCAGCATTTT. Full variable domain (rest looked up from reference TRBV5-6 and TRBJ1-5): DAGVTQSPTHLIKTRGQQVTLRCSPKSGHDTVSWYQQALGQGPQFIFQYYEEEERQRGNFPDRFSGHQFPNYSSELNVNALLLGDSALYLCASSLASEHSNQPQHFGDGTRLSIL.

The chain employs TRBV13 and TRBJ2-7; the D gene could be TRBD1 or TRBD2 (5 bases each). Between the trimmed V and J ends, which lost 5 bases and 3 bases, there was a span of 17 bases. Germline V gene data show CDR1 as PRHDT and CDR2 as FYEKMQ (reference sequence). The CDR3 is 15 amino acids. CDR3 sequence reads: CASSPVRGAHYEQYF. The CDR3 nucleotides read TGTGCCAGCAGCCCAGTGAGGGGCGCCCACTACGAGCAGTACTTC.